One sample yielded the 28 T cell receptor beta chains listed below, sequenced in a study of shared clonotypes between healthy human individuals. Assay: immunoSEQ multiplex PCR; the TCRdb copy retains only in-frame clones and omits some. Of about 2.4 million clones listed, just over 90% are singletons. The sample comprised naive CD4+ T cells sorted from blood. Regarding subset: CD45RA+ positively selected. These receptors were taken from a man between 18 and 35 years old in good health.

The V gene is TRBV7-9, the J gene TRBJ2-3; maybe TRBD1 (6 bases). CDR3 size: 17 residues. The V gene lost 2 bases and the J gene lost 1 base, with 16 bases spanning the gap. The V gene's germline CDR1 is SEHNR and CDR2 FQNEAQ (reference sequence). The CDR3 reads CASSLSGRKGGTDTQYF. The CDR3 bases are TGTGCCAGCAGCTTATCGGGGCGGAAGGGGGGCACAGATACGCAGTATTTT.

The chain employs TRBV5-1 and TRBJ2-5, with TRBD2 matching over 11 bases. V dropped 6 bases and J dropped 5; count of bases not matched to a gene: 6. Germline CDR1 SGHRS, CDR2 YFSETQ. This CDR3 contains 14 residues. CDR3 sequence (DNA): TGCGCCAGCACCCCAGTAGCGGGAGGGGAGACCCAGTACTTC. It translates to CASTPVAGGETQYF. The entire variable domain, with the rest obtained from reference TRBV5-1 and TRBJ2-5, is as follows: KAGVTQTPRYLIKTRGQQVTLSCSPISGHRSVSWYQQTPGQGLQFLFEYFSETQRNKGNFPGRFSGRQFSNSRSEMNVSTLELGDSALYLCASTPVAGGETQYFGPGTRLLVL.

The genes are TRBV7-2 and TRBJ2-3; 7 bases agree with TRBD2. The germline CDR1 and CDR2 sequences are SGHTA and FQGNSA. This CDR3 has 17 residues. V lost 5 bases, J lost 0 bases, and 11 bases stayed unmatched. The CDR3 DNA is TGTGCCAGCAGCACAGATAGAGCTAGCGGTAGCACAGATACGCAGTATTTT. Amino acid sequence: CASSTDRASGSTDTQYF.

The rearrangement uses TRBV5-1 and TRBJ1-1; perhaps TRBD1 as D (6 bases). Germline loops: CDR1 SGHRS, CDR2 YFSETQ. Trimming took 7 bases from V and 2 from J, leaving 12 bases between them. The CDR3 loop spans 13 amino acids. CDR3 protein: CASQGPGNTEAFF. The DNA for the CDR3 is TGCGCCAGCCAGGGGCCGGGCAACACTGAAGCTTTCTTT.

The rearrangement joins TRBV5-4 to TRBJ2-3, with TRBD2 as a possible D gene (5 bases). Germline lookup yields CDR1 SGHNT and CDR2 YYREEE (reference sequence). V was pared by 1 base and J by 1 base, with 10 bases between. CDR3 length: 15 residues. The CDR3 coding sequence is TGTGCCAGCAGCTTGCCGGGAACTCGCACAGATACGCAGTATTTT. It specifies CASSLPGTRTDTQYF.

The V call is TRBV11-2, the J call TRBJ2-6, with a possible D match to TRBD2 (6 bases). V shed 10 bases and J shed 0 bases, with 13 bases lying between them. CDR1 SGHAT and CDR2 FQNNGV come from the germline V gene. The CDR3 extends over 15 amino acids. CDR3 DNA: TGTGCCACCCTACGGGGGATCTCTGGGGCCAACGTCCTGACTTTC. As protein: CATLRGISGANVLTF.

The V and J genes are TRBV7-2 and TRBJ2-5; D is ambiguous. The CDR3 is 15 amino acids. Germline V gives CDR1 SGHTA, CDR2 FQGNSA. Trimming stripped 4 bases from V and 4 bases from J, with 16 bases between. CDR3 DNA sequence: TGTGCCAGCAGCTCCCTACTTACTGCCGGAGAGACCCAGTACTTC. Residues: CASSSLLTAGETQYF.

The V gene is TRBV28, the J gene TRBJ2-7; no reliable D call. This CDR3 is 14 amino acids long. Per the germline V gene, CDR1 is MDHEN and CDR2 is SYDVKM. With 1 base removed from V and 6 bases from J, the gap between germline ends came to 13 bases. For the CDR3, the DNA is TGTGCCAGCAGTTTATACAGCCTGGGAAGCGAGCAGTACTTC. Its protein is CASSLYSLGSEQYF.

CDR3 amino acids: CASSLAESSGNTIYF. CDR3 DNA sequence: TGTGCCAGCAGCTTAGCGGAGAGCTCTGGAAACACCATATATTTT. V is TRBV7-9 and J is TRBJ1-3; D is unclear. The CDR3 is 15 residues long. CDR1 and CDR2 (germline): SEHNR, FQNEAQ (reference sequence). The germline V and J ends were trimmed by 0 bases and 0 bases, with 6 bases remaining between them.

The chain recombines TRBV6-1 with TRBJ2-4; D may be TRBD2 (6 bases). This CDR3 has 11 amino acids. Per germline, CDR1 MNHNS and CDR2 SASEGT. Trimming shortened V by 5 bases and J by 10 bases, and 9 bases separated the two germline ends. The CDR3 DNA reads TGTGCCAGCAGTCTAGCGCCTATTCAGTACTTC. Its translation is CASSLAPIQYF.

The chain links TRBV4-2 to TRBJ1-2; possible D gene TRBD1, 5 bases. CDR3 size: 15 residues. Germline V gene lookup returns CDR1 LGHNA and CDR2 YNFKEQ. V was clipped by 4 bases and J by 5 bases, with 17 bases between them. The CDR3 region has the DNA TGTGCCAGCAGCCCAGGAGGCGGGACGGATTATGGCTACACCTTC. It is translated as CASSPGGGTDYGYTF.

V and J are TRBV6-1 and TRBJ2-1; D remains ambiguous. The CDR3 totals 14 residues. Trimming took off 3 bases at V and 5 bases at J, with 11 bases between the two ends. The germline V gene has CDR1 MNHNS and CDR2 SASEGT. CDR3 protein: CASSDRSRNNEQFF. The DNA for the CDR3 is TGTGCCAGCAGTGATCGGTCCAGGAACAATGAGCAGTTCTTC.

V is TRBV10-1 and J is TRBJ2-5; 8 bases match TRBD2. Germline loops: CDR1 WNHNN, CDR2 SYGVQD (reference sequence). This CDR3 contains 16 residues. V lost 3 bases and J lost 3; bases outside the gene matches: 9. The CDR3 nucleotides read TGCGCCAGCAGTGACTCAGCGACTAGCGTAAAAGAGACCCAGTACTTC. It yields the protein CASSDSATSVKETQYF.

The CDR3 sequence: CASRIGTSGVLTGELFF. Here the CDR3 DNA reads TGTGCCAGCAGAATCGGGACTAGCGGGGTCCTCACCGGGGAGCTGTTTTTT. The V and J genes are TRBV27 and TRBJ2-2, with 13 bases identical to TRBD2. CDR3 length: 17 amino acids. V lost 6 bases and J lost 4; bases outside the gene matches: 8. Germline V gene sequence: CDR1 MNHEY, CDR2 SMNVEV (reference sequence).

CDR3 sequence: CASSYGETYEQYF. For the CDR3, the DNA is TGTGCCAGCAGTTATGGAGAGACCTACGAGCAGTACTTC. The chain links TRBV6-6 to TRBJ2-7, with D unclear. V shed 3 bases and J shed 2 bases, with 8 bases lying between them. This CDR3 comprises 13 residues. In germline, CDR1 is MNHNY, CDR2 SVGAGI (reference sequence).

The chain is built from TRBV10-1 and TRBJ2-2; 8 bases line up with TRBD2. Germline lookup yields CDR1 WNHNN and CDR2 SYGVQD (reference sequence). Trimming took 8 bases from V and 2 from J; bases not matched to a gene: 7. There are 15 residues in the CDR3. The CDR3 DNA reads TGCGCCAGCGGGAGGCGGGGGGAAAACACCGGGGAGCTGTTTTTT. Translating gives CASGRRGENTGELFF.

The CDR3 here is CASSQEGRVGYGYTF. For the CDR3, the DNA is TGTGCCAGCAGCCAAGAGGGACGGGTTGGCTATGGCTACACCTTC. This chain uses TRBV14 with TRBJ1-2; D perhaps matches TRBD1 (5 bases). The CDR3 spans 15 residues. V lost 0 bases and J 4 bases, leaving 12 bases between the germline ends. Germline assignment: CDR1 SGHDN and CDR2 FVKESK.

This clone is a singleton in its sample. The J gene is TRBJ2-3, the V gene TRBV27; D is perhaps TRBD2 (5 bases). Germline V gene sequence: CDR1 MNHEY, CDR2 SMNVEV (reference sequence). The CDR3 is made up of 15 amino acids. Trimming pared 3 bases from V and 1 base from J, leaving 11 bases between. CDR3 nucleotide sequence: TGTGCCAGCAGTTTGGTTCTAGCCCGCACAGATACGCAGTATTTT. It translates to CASSLVLARTDTQYF.

The genes are TRBV7-2 and TRBJ1-2; D is ambiguous. CDR1 is SGHTA, CDR2 FQGNSA, per germline. Trimming stripped 1 base from V and 11 bases from J, with 11 bases between. The CDR3 is 12 residues long. The DNA for the CDR3 is TGTGCCAGCAGCTTAGACGACGGGAGGTACACCTTC. It translates to CASSLDDGRYTF.

The V and J genes are TRBV29-1 and TRBJ1-1; D is perhaps TRBD1 (5 bases). Trimming took 4 bases from V and 4 from J, leaving 10 bases between them. Germline V lookup: CDR1 SQVTM, CDR2 ANQGSEA. The CDR3 loop spans 12 amino acids. The CDR3 sequence is CSVGLDSTEAFF. CDR3 nucleotides: TGCAGCGTTGGCCTCGACAGCACTGAAGCTTTCTTT.

The chain couples TRBV29-1 to TRBJ1-2, with D possibly being TRBD1 (5 bases). Trimming left V 4 bases short and J 7 bases short, with 10 bases between. Germline-derived CDR1 and CDR2 are SQVTM and ANQGSEA. This CDR3 is built from 11 residues. As DNA, the CDR3 is TGCAGCGTTGGCAGGGATTCTGGCTACACCTTC. As protein: CSVGRDSGYTF. Full variable domain (outside the CDR3, taken from reference TRBV29-1 and TRBJ1-2): SAVISQKPSRDICQRGTSLTIQCQVDSQVTMMFWYRQQPGQSLTLIATANQGSEATYESGFVIDKFPISRPNLTFSTLTVSNMSPEDSSIYLCSVGRDSGYTFGSGTRLTVV.

The chain uses TRBV10-3 and TRBJ2-7; 7 positions match TRBD2. Germline-derived CDR1 and CDR2 are ENHRY and SYGVKD. With V trimmed by 5 bases and J by 6 bases, 4 bases remained unmatched. This CDR3 is 12 amino acids long. This CDR3 is CAISREDSEQYF. In DNA form, the CDR3 reads TGTGCCATCAGTCGGGAGGACTCCGAGCAGTACTTC.

This clone was picked up one time. This chain uses TRBV21-1 with TRBJ2-7. TRBV21-1 is given as a pseudogene. The CDR3 loop spans 14 amino acids. The CDR3 DNA is TGTGCCAGCAGCAAACAGGGACCCCTTTACGAGCAGTACTTC. Its protein product is CASSKQGPLYEQYF.

CDR3 in DNA: TGTGCCAGTAGTCCTAGCGGGAGGGCCGGTGCCGGGGAGCTGTTTTTT. Protein: CASSPSGRAGAGELFF. The chain joins TRBV19 to TRBJ2-2; 12 bases match TRBD2. After removal of 5 bases from V and 6 bases from J, the junction contained 7 bases not matched to a gene. The CDR3 covers 16 residues. Germline loops: CDR1 LNHDA, CDR2 SQIVND (reference sequence).

The chain combines TRBV15 with TRBJ1-1; D call uncertain. The V end was cut by 0 bases, the J end by 6 bases, with 11 bases between. Germline V gene sequence: CDR1 LNHNV, CDR2 YYDKDF (reference sequence). The CDR3 is made up of 14 amino acids. CDR3 DNA sequence: TGTGCCACCAGCAGAGATGCCCTCCAGTCTGAAGCTTTCTTT. This gives the protein CATSRDALQSEAFF.

The chain uses TRBV5-1 and TRBJ2-7; no definite D call. This CDR3 has 13 amino acids. V gave up 0 bases and J gave up 2 bases, with 6 bases separating them. Per germline, CDR1 SGHRS and CDR2 YFSETQ. The CDR3 spells CASSLGPPYEQYF. The CDR3 DNA sequence: TGCGCCAGCAGCTTGGGGCCGCCCTACGAGCAGTACTTC.

As concerns this clone: This sample also contains other DNA sequences that code for the same CDR3. In DNA form, the CDR3 reads TGCGCCAGCAGCCAAGCGCTGGGGGAGACCCAGTACTTC. It codes for CASSQALGETQYF. V is TRBV4-1 and J is TRBJ2-5; no clear D. Trimming took 1 base from V and 5 from J, leaving 8 bases between them. The CDR3 spans 13 residues. Looked up from germline, CDR1 is MGHRA and CDR2 is YSYEKL.

This rearrangement joins TRBV5-4 to TRBJ2-5; 7 positions agree with TRBD2. This CDR3 spans 15 amino acids. Unmatched junction bases numbered 7, after V lost 0 bases and J lost 5 bases. Germline V gives CDR1 SGHNT, CDR2 YYREEE (reference sequence). The CDR3 is CASSLGGTIFETQYF. DNA for the CDR3: TGTGCCAGCAGCTTGGGGGGGACTATCTTTGAGACCCAGTACTTC. Filled out from reference TRBV5-4 and TRBJ2-5, the complete variable domain reads ETGVTQSPTHLIKTRGQQVTLRCSSQSGHNTVSWYQQALGQGPQFIFQYYREEENGRGNFPPRFSGLQFPNYSSELNVNALELDDSALYLCASSLGGTIFETQYFGPGTRLLVL.